This section outlines one T cell receptor (beta chain) sequence together with its context. The specificity of this receptor is unknown. No much larger clonotype is one base removed from it; base qualities were not supplied. Taken from the germline V gene, the CDR1 and CDR2 loops are SGHTA and FQGTGA. Between the V and J ends, shortened by 5 bases and 4 bases respectively, the junction contains 11 bases. The CDR3 measures 13 amino acids from cysteine to phenylalanine. Just CDR3 DNA is preserved here, 39 bases in frame from base 1. This sample was included in a study of OX40 agonist ivuxolimab in advanced cancers. Regarding the complete study: Ivuxolimab was an agonistic, fully human IgG2 monoclonal antibody directed against OX40 (CD134), a costimulatory receptor. Intravenous ivuxolimab was administered to patients every 2 weeks at six dose levels: 0.01, 0.1, 0.3, 1.5, 3 and 10 mg/kg. Of the roughly 51 dose-escalation patients, hepatocellular carcinoma was present in 19, melanoma in approximately 15, renal cell carcinoma in 9 and head and neck cancer in 9. In the dose-escalation cohort, approximately 82% of patients were male, and the mean age was approximately 60 years, with a range of about 20 to 79. Patients were allowed to have had prior anti-PD-1, anti-PD-L1 or anti-CTLA-4 therapy, and 40% to 45% of the dose-escalation patients had previously received checkpoint inhibitors. Three dose-escalation patients achieved partial responses, one with hepatocellular carcinoma and two with cutaneous melanoma. Peripheral TCRbeta sequencing aimed to test whether ivuxolimab altered TCR sequence diversity and caused clonal T-cell expansion. The paper describes the monotherapy dose-escalation part (N of about 55 patients) of the phase I trial of ivuxolimab. The investigation overall reported the following: Clonal expansion of both CD4+ and CD8+ blood T cells was observed from baseline to week 6 at doses 0.1 to 3.0 mg/kg. The antigen specificity of the peripheral T cells that underwent clonal expansion was not determined. Partial responders in the 0.1-3.0 mg/kg groups had among the lowest normalized peripheral clonal expansion, especially among CD8+ T cells. On average, CD8+ T cells showed more expanded clones than CD4+ T cells after ivuxolimab. Low levels of normalized T-cell clonal expansion were also seen in some patients who did not respond.

For sequencing of the TCRbeta CDR3 region, genomic DNA was extracted from the sorted cells. The immunoSEQ Assay was used to sequence the TCRbeta CDR3 regions. Not all clones reach the TCRdb copy of this immuneACCESS table, which keeps in-frame sequences only. Checked studies attribute under half of the gap to unresolved V genes and leave the rest unexplained. The sample table shows roughly 69,000 clones, and more than 75% are seen once. The leading ten clones occupy about 4.1% of the sample. Patients with a history of autoimmune disease or receiving systemic immunosuppression were excluded from the trial. Peripheral blood for TCR sequencing was drawn from every dose cohort at baseline, at cycle 4 day 1 and at cycle 7 day 1. The samples were taken from a phase I, first-in-human, multicenter, open-label dose-escalation trial of ivuxolimab. The trial enrolled adults with locally advanced or metastatic head and neck squamous cell, hepatocellular, melanoma or renal cell carcinoma. Before TCR sequencing, CD4+ and CD8+ T cells were separately sorted from peripheral blood.

This sequence originates from an adult with an advanced solid tumor such as melanoma, head and neck, liver or kidney cancer. The specimen was CD4+ or CD8+ T cells sorted from blood, collected in a trial of the OX40 agonist ivuxolimab. The rearranged segments are TRBV7-3 and TRBJ2-5, with TRBD1 as a weak D call on 6 bases. This receptor carries the CDR3 CASSMDSLETQYF. The nucleotide sequence is given as TGTGCCAGCAGCATGGACAGCCTAGAGACCCAGTACTTC.